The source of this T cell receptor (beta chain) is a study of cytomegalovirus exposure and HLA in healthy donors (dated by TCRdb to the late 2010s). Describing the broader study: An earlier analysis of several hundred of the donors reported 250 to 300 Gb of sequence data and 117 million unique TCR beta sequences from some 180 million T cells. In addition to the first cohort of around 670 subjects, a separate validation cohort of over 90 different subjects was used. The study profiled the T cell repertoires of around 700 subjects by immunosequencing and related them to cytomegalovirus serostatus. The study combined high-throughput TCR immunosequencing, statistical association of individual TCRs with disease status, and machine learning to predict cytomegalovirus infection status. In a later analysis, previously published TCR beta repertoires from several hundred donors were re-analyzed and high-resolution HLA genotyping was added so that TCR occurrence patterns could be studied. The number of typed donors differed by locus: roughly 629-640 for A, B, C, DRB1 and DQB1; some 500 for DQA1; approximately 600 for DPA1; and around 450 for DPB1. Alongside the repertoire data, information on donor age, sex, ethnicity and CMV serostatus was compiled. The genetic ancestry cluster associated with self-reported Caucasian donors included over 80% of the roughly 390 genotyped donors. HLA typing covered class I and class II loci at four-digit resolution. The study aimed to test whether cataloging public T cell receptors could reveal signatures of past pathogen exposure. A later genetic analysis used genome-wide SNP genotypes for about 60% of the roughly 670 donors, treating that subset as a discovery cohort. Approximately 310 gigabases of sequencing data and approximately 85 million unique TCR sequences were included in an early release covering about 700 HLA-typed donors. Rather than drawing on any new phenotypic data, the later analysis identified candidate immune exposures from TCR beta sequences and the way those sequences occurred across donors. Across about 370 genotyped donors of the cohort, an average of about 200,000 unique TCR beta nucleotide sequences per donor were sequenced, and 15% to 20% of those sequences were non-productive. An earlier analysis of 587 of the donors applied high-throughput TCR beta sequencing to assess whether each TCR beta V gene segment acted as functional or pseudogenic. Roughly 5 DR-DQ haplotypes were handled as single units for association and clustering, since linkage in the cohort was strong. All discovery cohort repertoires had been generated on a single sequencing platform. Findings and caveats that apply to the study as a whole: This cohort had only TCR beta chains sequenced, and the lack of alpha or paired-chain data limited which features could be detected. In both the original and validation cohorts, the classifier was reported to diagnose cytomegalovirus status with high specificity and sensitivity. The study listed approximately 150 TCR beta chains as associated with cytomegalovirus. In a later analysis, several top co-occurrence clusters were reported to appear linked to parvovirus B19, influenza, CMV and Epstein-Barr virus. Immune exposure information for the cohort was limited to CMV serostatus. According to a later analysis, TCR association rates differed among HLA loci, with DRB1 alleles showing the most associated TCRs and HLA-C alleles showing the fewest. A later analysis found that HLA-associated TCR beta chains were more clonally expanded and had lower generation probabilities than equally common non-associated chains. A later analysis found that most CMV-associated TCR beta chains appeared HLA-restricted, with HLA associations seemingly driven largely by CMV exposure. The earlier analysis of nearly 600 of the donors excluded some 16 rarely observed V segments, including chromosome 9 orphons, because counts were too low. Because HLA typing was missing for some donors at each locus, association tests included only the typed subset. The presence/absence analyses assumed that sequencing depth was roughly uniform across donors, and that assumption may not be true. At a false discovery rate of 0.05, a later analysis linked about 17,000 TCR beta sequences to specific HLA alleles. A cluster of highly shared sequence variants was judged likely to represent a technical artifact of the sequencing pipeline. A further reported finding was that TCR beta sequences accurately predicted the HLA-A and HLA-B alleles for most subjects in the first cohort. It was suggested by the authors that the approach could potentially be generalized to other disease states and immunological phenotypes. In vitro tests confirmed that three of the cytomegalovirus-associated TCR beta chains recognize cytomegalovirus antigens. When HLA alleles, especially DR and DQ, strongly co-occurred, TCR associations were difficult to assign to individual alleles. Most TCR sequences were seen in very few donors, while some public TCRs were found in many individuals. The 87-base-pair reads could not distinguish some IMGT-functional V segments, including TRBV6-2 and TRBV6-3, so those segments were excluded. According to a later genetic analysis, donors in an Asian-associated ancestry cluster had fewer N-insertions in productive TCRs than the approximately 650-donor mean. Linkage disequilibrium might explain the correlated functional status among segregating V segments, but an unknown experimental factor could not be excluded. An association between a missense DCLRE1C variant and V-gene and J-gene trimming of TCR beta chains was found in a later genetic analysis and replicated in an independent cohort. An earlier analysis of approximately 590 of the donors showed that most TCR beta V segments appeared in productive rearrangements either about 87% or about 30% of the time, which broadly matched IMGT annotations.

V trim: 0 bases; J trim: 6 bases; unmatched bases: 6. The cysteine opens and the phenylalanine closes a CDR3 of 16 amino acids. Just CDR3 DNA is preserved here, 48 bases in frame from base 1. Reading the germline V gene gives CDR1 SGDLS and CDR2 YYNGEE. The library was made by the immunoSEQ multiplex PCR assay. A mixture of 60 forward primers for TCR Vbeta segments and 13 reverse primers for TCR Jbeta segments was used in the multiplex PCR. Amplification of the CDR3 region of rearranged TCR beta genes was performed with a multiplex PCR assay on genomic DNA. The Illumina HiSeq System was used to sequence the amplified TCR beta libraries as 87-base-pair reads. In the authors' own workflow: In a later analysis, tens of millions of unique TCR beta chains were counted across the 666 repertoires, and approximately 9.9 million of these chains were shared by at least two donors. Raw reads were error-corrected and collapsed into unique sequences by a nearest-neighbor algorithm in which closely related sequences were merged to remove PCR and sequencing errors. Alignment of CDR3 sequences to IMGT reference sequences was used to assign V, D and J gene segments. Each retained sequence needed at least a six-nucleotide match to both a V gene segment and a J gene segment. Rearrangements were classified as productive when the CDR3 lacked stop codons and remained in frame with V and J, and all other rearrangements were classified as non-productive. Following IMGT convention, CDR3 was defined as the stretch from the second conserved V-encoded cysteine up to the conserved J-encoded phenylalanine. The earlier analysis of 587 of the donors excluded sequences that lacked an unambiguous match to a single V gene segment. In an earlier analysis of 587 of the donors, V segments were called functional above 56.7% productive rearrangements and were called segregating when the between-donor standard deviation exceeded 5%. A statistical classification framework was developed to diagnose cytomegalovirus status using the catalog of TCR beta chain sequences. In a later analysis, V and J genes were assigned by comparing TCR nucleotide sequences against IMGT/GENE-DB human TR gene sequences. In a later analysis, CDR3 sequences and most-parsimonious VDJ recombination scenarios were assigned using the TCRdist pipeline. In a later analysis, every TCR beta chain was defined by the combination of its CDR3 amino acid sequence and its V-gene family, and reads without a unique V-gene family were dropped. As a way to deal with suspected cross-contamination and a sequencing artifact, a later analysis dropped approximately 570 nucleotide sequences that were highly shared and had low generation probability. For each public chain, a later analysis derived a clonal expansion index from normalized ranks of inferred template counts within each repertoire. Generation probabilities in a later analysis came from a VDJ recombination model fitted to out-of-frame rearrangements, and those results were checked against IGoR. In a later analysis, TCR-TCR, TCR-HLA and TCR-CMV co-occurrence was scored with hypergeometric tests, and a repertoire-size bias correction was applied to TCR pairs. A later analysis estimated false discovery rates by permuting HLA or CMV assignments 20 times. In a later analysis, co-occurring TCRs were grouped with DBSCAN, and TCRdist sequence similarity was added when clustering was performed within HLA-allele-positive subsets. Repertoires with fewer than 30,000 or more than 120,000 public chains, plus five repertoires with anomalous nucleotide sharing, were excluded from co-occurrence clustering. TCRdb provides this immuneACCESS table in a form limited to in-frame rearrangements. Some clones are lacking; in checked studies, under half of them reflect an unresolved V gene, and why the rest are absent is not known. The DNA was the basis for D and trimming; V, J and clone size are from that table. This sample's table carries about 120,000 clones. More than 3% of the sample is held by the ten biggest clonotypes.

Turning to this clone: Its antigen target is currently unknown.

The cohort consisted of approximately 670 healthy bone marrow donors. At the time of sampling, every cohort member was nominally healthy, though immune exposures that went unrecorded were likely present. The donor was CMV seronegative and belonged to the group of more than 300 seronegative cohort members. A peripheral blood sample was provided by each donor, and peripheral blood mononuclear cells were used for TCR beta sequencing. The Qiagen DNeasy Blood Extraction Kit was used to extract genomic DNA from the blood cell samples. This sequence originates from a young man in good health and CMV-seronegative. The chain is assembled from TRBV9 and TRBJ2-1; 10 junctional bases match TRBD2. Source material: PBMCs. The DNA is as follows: TGTGCCAGCAGCGTAGTCCAGCGGGGGGGCCTCAATGAGCAGTTCTTC. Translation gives CASSVVQRGGLNEQFF.